This T cell receptor (beta chain) stems from a study of blood T cells in healthy people across ages (dated by TCRdb to the mid-2010s). For context, the study as a whole: In model experiments, template switching captured roughly one uniquely barcoded TCR beta cDNA molecule for every two T cells. To avoid experimental bias, donors of different ages were spread randomly across the sequencing lanes. Two additional independent replicas of 1 million unique cDNA reads from the same blood draw were analyzed for two donors (one aged 18 to 30 and one aged 80 or older). The donors were divided into four age groups: young (average around 17 years), middle-aged (approximately 39), aged (roughly 66) and long-lived (82). Age-related changes in TCR beta repertoire diversity were measured in the study by deep sequencing normalized with unique cDNA molecular identifiers.

Libraries came from 5' RACE. Data came from an Illumina HiSeq 2500. A second PCR of roughly 7 to 11 cycles was performed with a sample-barcoded 5' primer and a J-beta primer mix. A template-switch 5' adaptor carrying 12 random nucleotides introduced a unique molecular identifier onto each TCR beta cDNA molecule. At least 2.5 million CDR3-containing paired-end reads were obtained from each sample. First-strand cDNA synthesis was performed from all RNA using the Mint cDNA synthesis kit, with priming by a TRBC-specific oligonucleotide. Following uracil-DNA glycosylase treatment, a first 18-cycle PCR with universal primers M1SS and BC2_uni_R was performed on all cDNA. From the authors' description of their analysis: Normalization of each sample was performed by random selection of 1 million high-quality reads, each carrying a distinct molecular identifier. Instead of being binned into consensus sequences, reads with shared molecular identifiers were discarded. MiTCR, run with a Q25 quality threshold and the strictest error-elimination algorithm, handled CDR3 identification, clonotype clustering and error correction. A nonparametric unseen species model using Euler transformation provided a lower-bound estimate of total TCR beta diversity. Starting from the raw public reads, TCRdb applied fastp trimming at Q25, assembled clones with MiXCR and retained in-frame beta chains. Every distinct CDR3 protein forms one entry, paired with its most common genes and DNA. The V and J calls and clone size come from TCRdb's table, not from the authors' own analysis. Across this sample there are approximately 680,000 distinct CDR3 sequences, with approximately 29% seen only once. The ten top clones hold approximately 15% of the sample.

Points the paper makes about the study in general: Compared with the aged group, more naive CD4+ T cells, fewer expanded clones and increased TCR diversity were shown by the long-lived group, suggesting age selection. Estimates of total diversity based on one million sequenced T cells were considered lower bounds and underestimates. Observed TCR beta diversity correlated strongly with the percentage of naive T cells measured by flow cytometry. As age increased, observed TCR beta diversity per million T cells dropped in a roughly linear way, and a significant reduction was already evident by age roughly 40. Because profiling used bulk unsorted PBMCs, naive and antigen-experienced compartments could not be compared conclusively. Because donor CMV infection status was unknown, age-related changes in expanded clonotypes were potentially confounded.

Turning to this clonotype: No cognate antigen has been identified for it. Per-base qualities were not stored, and no clone one base away is much larger.

Per the germline V gene, LGHNA is the CDR1 and YNFKEQ is the CDR2. The CDR3 contains 16 residues, cysteine and phenylalanine counted. Left in the record is the CDR3 DNA by itself, 48 bases read in frame from the first base. V is shortened by 2 bases, J by 0 bases, and the region joining them spans 12 bases. Donors were a few dozen systemically healthy Caucasian individuals from Russia aged roughly 6 to 90 years. Each donor gave 8 to 10 milliliters of peripheral blood, drawn into EDTA-treated Vacutainer tubes. Ficoll-Paque density-gradient centrifugation was used to isolate PBMCs, with at least 6.5 million obtained per sample. Total RNA, at least 5.5 micrograms per sample, was extracted from PBMCs with Trizol reagent. For every donor, an aliquot of PBMCs went through flow cytometry to measure the percentages of naive CD45RAhigh/CD27high T cells.

Source material: blood. The chain is encoded by TRBV4-2 joined to TRBJ2-3, with the D call tentatively TRBD1 or TRBD2, each fitting 6 bases. This TCR came from an elderly woman in good health. Donor details come from another sample of the same person, matched by shared clones. The bases read TGTGCCAGCAGCCAACTGAGGGGGGCTAGCACAGATACGCAGTATTTT. Its translation is CASSQLRGASTDTQYF.